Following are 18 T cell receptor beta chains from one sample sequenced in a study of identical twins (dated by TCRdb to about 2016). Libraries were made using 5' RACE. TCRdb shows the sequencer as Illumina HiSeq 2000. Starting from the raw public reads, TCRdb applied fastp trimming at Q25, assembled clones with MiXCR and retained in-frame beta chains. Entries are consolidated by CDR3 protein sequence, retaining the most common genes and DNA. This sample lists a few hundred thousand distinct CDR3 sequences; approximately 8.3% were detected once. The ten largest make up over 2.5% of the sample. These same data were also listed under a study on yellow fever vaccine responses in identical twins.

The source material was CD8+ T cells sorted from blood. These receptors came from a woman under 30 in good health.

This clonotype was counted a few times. DNA of the CDR3: TGTGCCAGCAGTCCCGTGGGACAAGATAAAGAGACCCAGTACTTC. This sequence encodes CASSPVGQDKETQYF. This chain connects TRBV28 to TRBJ2-5; D is possibly TRBD1 (6 bases). This CDR3 comprises 15 residues. Trimming cost V 5 bases and J 3 bases, with 16 bases left between them. Germline CDR1 MDHEN, CDR2 SYDVKM.

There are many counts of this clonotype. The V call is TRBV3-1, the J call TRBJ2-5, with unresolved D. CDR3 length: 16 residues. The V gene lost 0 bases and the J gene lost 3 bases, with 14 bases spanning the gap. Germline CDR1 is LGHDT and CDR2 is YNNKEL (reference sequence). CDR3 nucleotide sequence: TGTGCCAGCAGCCAAGATTGGGAATACAGAGAAGAGACCCAGTACTTC. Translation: CASSQDWEYREETQYF.

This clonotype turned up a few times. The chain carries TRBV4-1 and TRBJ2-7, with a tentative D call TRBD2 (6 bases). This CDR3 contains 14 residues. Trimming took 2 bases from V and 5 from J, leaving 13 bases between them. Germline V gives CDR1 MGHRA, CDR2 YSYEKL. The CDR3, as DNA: TGCGCCAGCAGCCAATTCGGGAGCAGAGACGAGCAGTACTTC. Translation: CASSQFGSRDEQYF.

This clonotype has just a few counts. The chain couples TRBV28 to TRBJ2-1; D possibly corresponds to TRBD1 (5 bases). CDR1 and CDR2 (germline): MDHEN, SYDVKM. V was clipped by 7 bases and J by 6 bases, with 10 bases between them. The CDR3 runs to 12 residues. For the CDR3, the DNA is TGTGCCAGCAAGCTAGGGGCCAATGAGCAGTTCTTC. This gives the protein CASKLGANEQFF.

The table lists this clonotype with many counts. CDR3 bases: TGCAGTGCTATGAATCAGGGAAACTATGGCTACACCTTC. This sequence encodes CSAMNQGNYGYTF. V and J are TRBV20-1 and TRBJ1-2; perhaps TRBD1 as D (5 bases). The CDR3 consists of 13 residues. Trimming took off 4 bases at V and 2 bases at J, with 11 bases between the two ends. The germline gives CDR1 DFQATT, CDR2 SNEGSKA (reference sequence).

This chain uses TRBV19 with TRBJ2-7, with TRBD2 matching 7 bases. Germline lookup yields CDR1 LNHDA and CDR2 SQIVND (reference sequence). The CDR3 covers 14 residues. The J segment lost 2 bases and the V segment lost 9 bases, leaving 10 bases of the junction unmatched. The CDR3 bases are TGTGCCAGCAGTGGCGGGAGTTCCCCCTACGAGCAGTACTTC. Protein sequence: CASSGGSSPYEQYF.

Written as DNA, the CDR3 is TGTGCCAGCAGTTTAGACAGGGGGATAAACAATGAGCAGTTCTTC. Translation gives CASSLDRGINNEQFF. The rearrangement joins TRBV27 to TRBJ2-1; 9 bases agree with TRBD1. Germline lookup yields CDR1 MNHEY and CDR2 SMNVEV (reference sequence). This CDR3 is 15 amino acids long. The V gene end was trimmed by 2 bases and the J gene end by 5 bases; junction bases not matched to a gene: 4.

CDR3 region: CSAREGAWTSSTVYNEQFF. DNA of the CDR3: TGCAGTGCTAGAGAGGGGGCATGGACTAGCTCAACCGTCTACAATGAGCAGTTCTTC. This rearrangement joins TRBV20-1 to TRBJ2-1; 8 bases match TRBD2. V shed 0 bases and J 3 bases; nucleotides not matched to a gene: 16. CDR3 length: 19 residues. Per germline, CDR1 DFQATT and CDR2 SNEGSKA (reference sequence).

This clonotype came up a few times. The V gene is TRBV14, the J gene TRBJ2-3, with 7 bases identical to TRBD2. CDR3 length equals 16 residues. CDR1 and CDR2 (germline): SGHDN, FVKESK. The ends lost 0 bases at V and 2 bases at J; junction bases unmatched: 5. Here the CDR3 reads CASSQEEGGDTDTQYF. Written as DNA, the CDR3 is TGTGCCAGCAGCCAAGAGGAGGGAGGGGACACAGATACGCAGTATTTT. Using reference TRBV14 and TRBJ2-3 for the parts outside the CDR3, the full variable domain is EAGVTQFPSHSVIEKGQTVTLRCDPISGHDNLYWYRRVMGKEIKFLLHFVKESKQDESGMPNNRFLAERTGGTYSTLKVQPAELEDSGVYFCASSQEEGGDTDTQYFGPGTRLTVL.

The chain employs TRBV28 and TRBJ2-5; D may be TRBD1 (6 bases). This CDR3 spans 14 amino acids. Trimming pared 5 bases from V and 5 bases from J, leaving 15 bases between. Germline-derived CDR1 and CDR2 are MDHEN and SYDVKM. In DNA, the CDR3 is TGTGCCAGCAGTACATACAGGGATTCCGAGACCCAGTACTTC. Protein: CASSTYRDSETQYF.

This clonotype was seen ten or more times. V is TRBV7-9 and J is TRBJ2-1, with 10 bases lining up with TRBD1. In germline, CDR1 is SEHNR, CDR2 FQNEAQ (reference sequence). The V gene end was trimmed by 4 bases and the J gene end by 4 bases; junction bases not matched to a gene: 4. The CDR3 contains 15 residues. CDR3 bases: TGTGCCAGCAGCTCCCCGGGACAGGGGTACAATGAGCAGTTCTTC. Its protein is CASSSPGQGYNEQFF.

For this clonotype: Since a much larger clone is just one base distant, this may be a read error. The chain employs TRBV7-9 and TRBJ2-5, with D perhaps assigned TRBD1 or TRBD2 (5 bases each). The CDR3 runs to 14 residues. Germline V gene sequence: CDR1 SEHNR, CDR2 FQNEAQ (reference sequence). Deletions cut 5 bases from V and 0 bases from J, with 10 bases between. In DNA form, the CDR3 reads TGTGCCAGCAGCGTCCGGGACCACCAAGAGACCCAGTACTTC. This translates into CASSVRDHQETQYF.

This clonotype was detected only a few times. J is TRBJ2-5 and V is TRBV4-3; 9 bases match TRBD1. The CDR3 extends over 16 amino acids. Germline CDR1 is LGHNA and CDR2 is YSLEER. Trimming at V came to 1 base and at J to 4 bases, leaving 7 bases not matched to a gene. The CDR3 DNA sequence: TGCGCCAGCAGCCAAGGCCCCGGGACAGGGCTAGAGACCCAGTACTTC. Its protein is CASSQGPGTGLETQYF.

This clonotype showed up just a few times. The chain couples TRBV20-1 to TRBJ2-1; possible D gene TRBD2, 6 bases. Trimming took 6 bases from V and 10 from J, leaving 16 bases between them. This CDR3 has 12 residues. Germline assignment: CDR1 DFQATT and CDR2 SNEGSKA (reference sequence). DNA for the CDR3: TGCAGTGCAAGCTCGACTAGTCACGAGCAGTTCTTC. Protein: CSASSTSHEQFF.

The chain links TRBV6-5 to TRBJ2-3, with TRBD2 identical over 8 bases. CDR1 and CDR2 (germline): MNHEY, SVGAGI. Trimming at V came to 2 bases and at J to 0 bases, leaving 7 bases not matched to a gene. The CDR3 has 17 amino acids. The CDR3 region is CASSYPSSGRSTDTQYF. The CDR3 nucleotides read TGTGCCAGCAGTTACCCCTCTAGCGGGCGAAGCACAGATACGCAGTATTTT.

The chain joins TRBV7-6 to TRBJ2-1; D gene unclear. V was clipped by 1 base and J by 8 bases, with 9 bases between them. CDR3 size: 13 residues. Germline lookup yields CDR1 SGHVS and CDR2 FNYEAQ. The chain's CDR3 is CASSLGGVDEQFF. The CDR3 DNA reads TGTGCCAGCAGCTTAGGGGGTGTCGATGAGCAGTTCTTC.

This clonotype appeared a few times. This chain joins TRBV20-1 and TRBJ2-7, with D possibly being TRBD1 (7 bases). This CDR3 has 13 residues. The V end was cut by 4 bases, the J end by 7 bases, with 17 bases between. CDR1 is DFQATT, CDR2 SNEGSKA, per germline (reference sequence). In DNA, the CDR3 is TGCAGTGCTACCAGGGGGGTAGGAGGGGAGCAGTACTTC. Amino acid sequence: CSATRGVGGEQYF.

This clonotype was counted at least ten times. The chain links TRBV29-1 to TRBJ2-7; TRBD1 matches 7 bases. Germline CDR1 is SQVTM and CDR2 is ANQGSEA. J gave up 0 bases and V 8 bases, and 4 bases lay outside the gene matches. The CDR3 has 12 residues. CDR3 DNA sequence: TGCAGCATACAGGGGAGCTCCTACGAGCAGTACTTC. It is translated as CSIQGSSYEQYF.